Sequencing of this T cell receptor (beta chain) was carried out in a study of identical twins. Template switching supplied a universal primer site; unique molecular identifiers were carried on the cDNA. TCRdb fed the 5' RACE reads into MiXCR, producing one record per CDR3 protein. In the table there are about 490,000 distinct CDR3 sequences, 12% to 15% of which are singletons. As regards this clonotype: The antigen is not known.

V lost 4 bases and J lost 1, with 16 bases in between. Germline V CDR1 and CDR2: SGHRS, YFSETQ. CDR3 length: 16 amino acids. Study-wide points: Partly confounded zero-insertion analyses could result from invariant MAIT and iNKT cells. Insertions were fewer in abundant cord blood beta clonotypes, whereas memory repertoires showed none of this pattern.

The same sample was also studied in work on yellow fever vaccine responses in identical twins.

J is TRBJ2-3 and V is TRBV5-1, with D uncertain. This sequence was found in a woman aged 18-29 years in good health. The source material was CD4+ T cells sorted from blood. DNA for the CDR3: TGCGCCAGCAGCCAAACTACCTCGGATGGCACAGATACGCAGTATTTT. Protein sequence: CASSQTTSDGTDTQYF.